This TCR beta chain emerged from a study of blood T cell repertoires in COVID-19. Study background: The origin of the acute and convalescent COVID-19 samples was the United States, Italy and Spain.

Profiled with immunoSEQ multiplex PCR; TCRdb holds only in-frame clones, not every one. The table shows some 90,000 clones, with 70% to 85% occurring only once. The CDR3 extends over 15 amino acids. V gave up 1 base and J gave up 8 bases, with 16 bases separating them. CDR1 and CDR2 from the germline V gene are SEHNR and FQNEAQ (reference sequence). The chain links TRBV7-9 to TRBJ2-3; perhaps TRBD1 as D (6 bases). The sequenced sample was peripheral blood. The receptor's source is a woman aged 55 to 70 in a cohort sampled during active or convalescent COVID-19. CDR3 sequence reads: CASSLGRSGGGTQYF. The CDR3 region has the DNA TGTGCCAGCAGCTTAGGTCGATCTGGGGGCGGTACGCAGTATTTT.